A single sample gave rise to the 14 T cell receptor beta chains below, sequenced in a study of T cell responses to AZD1222 COVID-19 vaccine. Profiled with immunoSEQ multiplex PCR; TCRdb holds only in-frame clones, not every one. The data hold about 120,000 clones, with 85% to 95% observed a single time. The sample consisted of peripheral blood, taken on day 0 of AZD1222 vaccination. These receptor sequences come from an adult in good health.

The chain is built from TRBV27 and TRBJ2-1; D may be TRBD1 (5 bases). The CDR3 loop spans 14 amino acids. V was clipped by 8 bases and J by 7 bases, with 18 bases between them. Germline loops: CDR1 MNHEY, CDR2 SMNVEV (reference sequence). CDR3: CASSPIDRPNEQFF. CDR3 nucleotides: TGTGCCAGCTCCCCAATCGACAGACCTAATGAGCAGTTCTTC.

In this sample, this clone turned up once. The chain carries TRBV10-3 and TRBJ2-7; D is unclear. CDR3 size: 13 residues. V lost 5 bases, J lost 0 bases, and 8 bases lay in between. Looked up from germline, CDR1 is ENHRY and CDR2 is SYGVKD. CDR3 bases: TGTGCCATCAGTCCCCAGAGCTCCTACGAGCAGTACTTC. It encodes CAISPQSSYEQYF.

This chain links TRBV28 with TRBJ1-1; possible D gene TRBD1, 6 bases. The CDR3 consists of 14 residues. Looked up from germline, CDR1 is MDHEN and CDR2 is SYDVKM. Trimming stripped 8 bases from V and 10 bases from J, with 23 bases between. The chain's CDR3 is CASGSIFFGGRAFF. The CDR3 DNA follows: TGTGCCAGCGGCTCTATTTTTTTTGGGGGGCGAGCTTTCTTT.

V usage is TRBV7-9 and J usage is TRBJ2-1; D gene ambiguous. Trimming took 3 bases from V and 2 from J, leaving 11 bases between them. The CDR3 totals 15 residues. Germline-derived CDR1 and CDR2 are SEHNR and FQNEAQ (reference sequence). CDR3 bases: TGTGCCAGCAGCTTCACCCTAGATGCCTACAATGAGCAGTTCTTC. Residues: CASSFTLDAYNEQFF.

The chain employs TRBV20-1 and TRBJ1-2, with TRBD1 as a possible D gene (5 bases). The CDR3 covers 13 residues. Trimming took 3 bases from V and 4 from J, leaving 12 bases between them. Per germline, CDR1 DFQATT and CDR2 SNEGSKA (reference sequence). The DNA of the CDR3 is TGCAGTGCTAGTCTTCCAGGGCCCTATGGCTACACCTTC. Protein sequence: CSASLPGPYGYTF.

The chain carries TRBV10-1 and TRBJ1-3; no clear D. Germline loops: CDR1 WNHNN, CDR2 SYGVQD (reference sequence). This CDR3 has 16 amino acids. V lost 0 bases, J lost 2 bases, and 11 bases lay in between. The CDR3 coding sequence is TGCGCCAGCAGTGAGTCGAGGAGGTCTACTGGAAACACCATATATTTT. Residues: CASSESRRSTGNTIYF.

The chain combines TRBV28 with TRBJ2-3, with D possibly TRBD2 on 7 matching bases. The length of the CDR3 is 16 residues. Germline values: CDR1 MDHEN, CDR2 SYDVKM. Trimming stripped 4 bases from V and 3 bases from J, with 17 bases between. The CDR3 bases are TGTGCCAGCAGTTCCGCGGGGGCGGCGGGAACAGATACGCAGTATTTT. Protein product: CASSSAGAAGTDTQYF.

The chain combines TRBV19 with TRBJ2-7; tentative D call: TRBD1 (6 bases). V lost 5 bases and J 5 bases, leaving 16 bases between the germline ends. This CDR3 region has 14 residues. Germline loops: CDR1 LNHDA, CDR2 SQIVND (reference sequence). CDR3 protein: CASSANRAPDEQYF. The CDR3 DNA reads as TGTGCCAGTAGTGCGAACAGGGCCCCTGACGAGCAGTACTTC.

The rearrangement links TRBV7-6 to TRBJ2-7, with 9 bases matching TRBD2. Per germline, CDR1 SGHVS and CDR2 FNYEAQ. This CDR3 has 15 amino acids. V trimming: 4 bases; J trimming: 5 bases; junction bases outside the gene matches: 9. Here the CDR3 reads CASSSLTSGLNEQYF. The CDR3 DNA reads as TGTGCCAGCAGCTCGTTGACTAGCGGTCTGAACGAGCAGTACTTC. The complete variable domain, with remaining parts taken from reference TRBV7-6 and TRBJ2-7, reads GAGVSQSPRYKVTKRGQDVALRCDPISGHVSLYWYRQALGQGPEFLTYFNYEAQQDKSGLPNDRFSAERPEGSISTLTIQRTEQRDSAMYRCASSSLTSGLNEQYFGPGTRLTVT.

The chain carries TRBV15 and TRBJ2-5; D not certain. V was trimmed by 0 bases and J by 3 bases, leaving 11 bases between them. The germline gives CDR1 LNHNV, CDR2 YYDKDF (reference sequence). This CDR3 is built from 15 residues. In DNA form, the CDR3 reads TGTGCCACCAGCAGAGAGGTGACGCACGAAGAGACCCAGTACTTC. It is translated as CATSREVTHEETQYF.

The rearrangement uses TRBV28 and TRBJ1-2; perhaps TRBD1 as D (6 bases). The germline V gene encodes CDR1 MDHEN and CDR2 SYDVKM. V lost 1 base, J lost 0 bases, and 12 bases lay in between. The CDR3 totals 16 residues. The CDR3 nucleotides are TGTGCCAGCAGTTTATACCCCTCAGGGGCTAACTATGGCTACACCTTC. Translated: CASSLYPSGANYGYTF.

The chain carries TRBV2 and TRBJ2-1, with D perhaps TRBD2 (7 bases). The CDR3 has 13 residues. CDR1 and CDR2 (germline): SNHLY, FYNNEI. V was pared by 10 bases and J by 4 bases, with 14 bases between. As DNA, the CDR3 is TGTGCCACCAAAGAGGGGGGGTACAATGAGCAGTTCTTC. Protein sequence: CATKEGGYNEQFF.

The chain recombines TRBV25-1 with TRBJ1-3, with no clear D. Germline V gene sequence: CDR1 MGHDK, CDR2 SYGVNS. V lost 2 bases and J lost 3, with 11 bases in between. This CDR3 spans 15 amino acids. CDR3 sequence reads: CASSENGGLGNTIYF. The DNA of the CDR3 is TGTGCCAGCAGTGAAAATGGAGGCCTTGGAAACACCATATATTTT. Filled out from reference TRBV25-1 and TRBJ1-3, the complete variable domain reads EADIYQTPRYLVIGTGKKITLECSQTMGHDKMYWYQQDPGMELHLIHYSYGVNSTEKGDLSSESTVSRIRTEHFPLTLESARPSHTSQYLCASSENGGLGNTIYFGEGSWLTVV.

The chain combines TRBV28 with TRBJ1-1, with D unclear. Germline V gene data show CDR1 as MDHEN and CDR2 as SYDVKM. This CDR3 is built from 13 residues. The V end was cut by 3 bases, the J end by 7 bases, with 12 bases between. The CDR3 nucleotides read TGTGCCAGCAGTTTGTCCACTACTTATGAAGCTTTCTTT. Its protein product is CASSLSTTYEAFF.